The 8 T cell receptor beta chains below come from one sample, sequenced in a study of T-cell reconstitution after alpha-beta-depleted transplantation in children. Molecular barcoding with unique molecular identifiers was used for the TCRbeta library. TCRdb fed the PCR reads into MiXCR, producing one record per CDR3 protein. This table holds 670,000 or so distinct CDR3 sequences, over 10% found once. Sequenced material: PBMCs, taken before TCRalphabeta/CD19-depleted stem cell transplant. Source of these receptors: a girl aged 2-9 years with congenital amegakaryocytic thrombocytopenia, due to receive a stem cell transplant.

This chain connects TRBV30 to TRBJ1-4; D may be TRBD1 (5 bases). CDR1 is GTSNPN and CDR2 is SVGIG in the germline V gene (reference sequence). The CDR3 runs to 14 residues. The V gene lost 3 bases and the J gene lost 5 bases, with 13 bases spanning the gap. The CDR3 protein is CAWRRKGSNEKLFF. CDR3 sequence (DNA): TGTGCCTGGAGAAGGAAGGGGTCGAATGAAAAACTGTTTTTT.

This clonotype was counted only a few times. This chain joins TRBV7-3 and TRBJ2-1, with 7 positions matching TRBD2. Germline CDR1 and CDR2: SGHTA and FQGTGA. CDR3 size: 16 residues. V was pared by 0 bases and J by 0 bases, with 2 bases of the junction left unmatched. The CDR3 nucleotides are TGTGCCAGCAGCTTAACGGCGGGAGACTCCTACAATGAGCAGTTCTTC. Translated: CASSLTAGDSYNEQFF.

The rearrangement links TRBV10-3 to TRBJ2-5; possibly TRBD2 for D (5 bases). Deletions cut 0 bases from V and 13 bases from J, with 18 bases between. The CDR3 is 14 amino acids. Germline assignment: CDR1 ENHRY and CDR2 SYGVKD. The CDR3, as DNA: TGTGCCATCAGTGAGTCAAAATGGGAAGCGGCTACGTACTTC. Its translation is CAISESKWEAATYF.

This clonotype was seen a handful of times. V usage is TRBV29-1 and J usage is TRBJ2-1; D remains ambiguous. Germline CDR1 is SQVTM and CDR2 is ANQGSEA. Trimming took off 5 bases at V and 7 bases at J, with 18 bases between the two ends. This CDR3 comprises 14 residues. The CDR3 bases are TGCAGCGTTACCCCACTGTCGGGTATAAATGAGCAGTTCTTC. Translating gives CSVTPLSGINEQFF.

This clonotype was observed a few times. The chain joins TRBV7-7 to TRBJ2-5, with a tentative D call TRBD1 (6 bases). The V gene lost 5 bases and the J gene lost 3 bases, with 13 bases spanning the gap. The CDR3 has 14 amino acids. Germline-derived CDR1 and CDR2 are SSHAT and FNYEAQ (reference sequence). Here the CDR3 DNA reads TGTGCCAGCAGCAAGAGGTCAGGGGAAGAGACCCAGTACTTC. It is translated as CASSKRSGEETQYF.

The chain links TRBV29-1 to TRBJ2-1, with 10 bases matching TRBD2. CDR1 is SQVTM, CDR2 ANQGSEA, per germline. Trimming at V came to 3 bases and at J to 3 bases, leaving 8 bases not matched to a gene. There are 16 residues in the CDR3. The CDR3 region has the DNA TGCAGCGTTGAGGTGCCTAGCGGGAGCCTCTACAATGAGCAGTTCTTC. Residues: CSVEVPSGSLYNEQFF.

This clonotype was found a few times. This chain's CDR3 is CASSQENLAGAGSYNEQFF. CDR3 DNA: TGCGCCAGCAGCCAAGAGAACCTAGCGGGGGCTGGCTCCTACAATGAGCAGTTCTTC. J is TRBJ2-1 and V is TRBV4-1; 10 nucleotides match TRBD2. The CDR3 is 19 amino acids. With V trimmed by 0 bases and J by 0 bases, 8 bases remained unmatched. The V gene's germline CDR1 is MGHRA and CDR2 YSYEKL.

This clonotype was seen ten or more times. The chain combines TRBV7-9 with TRBJ2-1; tentative D call: TRBD2 (6 bases). CDR1 SEHNR and CDR2 FQNEAQ come from the germline V gene (reference sequence). V lost 5 bases and J lost 2, with 10 bases in between. This CDR3 is built from 14 residues. CDR3 sequence reads: CASSTERAYNEQFF. The CDR3 DNA follows: TGTGCCAGCAGCACTGAGCGGGCCTACAATGAGCAGTTCTTC.